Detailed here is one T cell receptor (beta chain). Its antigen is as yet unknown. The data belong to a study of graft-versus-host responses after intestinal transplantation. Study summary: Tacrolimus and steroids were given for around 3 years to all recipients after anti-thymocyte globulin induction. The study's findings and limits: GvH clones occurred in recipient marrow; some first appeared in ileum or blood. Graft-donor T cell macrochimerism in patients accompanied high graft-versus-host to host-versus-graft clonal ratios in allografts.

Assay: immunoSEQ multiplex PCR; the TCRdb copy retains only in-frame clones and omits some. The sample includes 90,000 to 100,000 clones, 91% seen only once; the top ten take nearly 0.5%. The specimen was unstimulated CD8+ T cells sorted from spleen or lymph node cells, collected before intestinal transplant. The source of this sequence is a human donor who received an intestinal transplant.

The CDR3 is CASSLRPTYNEQFF. The CDR3, as DNA: TGTGCCAGCAGCTTGCGCCCTACCTACAATGAGCAGTTCTTC. The V and J genes are TRBV5-6 and TRBJ2-1; D gene ambiguous. V was shortened by 1 base and J by 2 bases, with 7 bases between the two germline ends. The CDR3 consists of 14 residues. Germline assignment: CDR1 SGHDT and CDR2 YYEEEE.